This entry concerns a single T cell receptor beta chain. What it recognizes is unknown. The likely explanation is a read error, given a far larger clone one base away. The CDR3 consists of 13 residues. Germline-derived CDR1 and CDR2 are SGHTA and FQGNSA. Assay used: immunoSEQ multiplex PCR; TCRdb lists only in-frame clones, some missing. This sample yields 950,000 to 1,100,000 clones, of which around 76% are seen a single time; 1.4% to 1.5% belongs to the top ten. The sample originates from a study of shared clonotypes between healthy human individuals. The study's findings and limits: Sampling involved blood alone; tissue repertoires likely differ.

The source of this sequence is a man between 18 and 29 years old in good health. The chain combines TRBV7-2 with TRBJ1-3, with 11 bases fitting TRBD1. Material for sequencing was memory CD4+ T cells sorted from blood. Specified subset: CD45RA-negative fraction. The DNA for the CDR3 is TGTGCCAGCAGCCCGGGACAGGGGGGCACCATATGTTTT. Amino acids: CASSPGQGGTICF. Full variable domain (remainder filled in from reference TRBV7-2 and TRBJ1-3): GAGVSQSPSNKVTEKGKDVELRCDPISGHTALYWYRQSLGQGLEFLIYFQGNSAPDKSGLPSDRFSAERTGGSVSTLTIQRTQQEDSAVYLCASSPGQGGTICFGEGSWLTVV.